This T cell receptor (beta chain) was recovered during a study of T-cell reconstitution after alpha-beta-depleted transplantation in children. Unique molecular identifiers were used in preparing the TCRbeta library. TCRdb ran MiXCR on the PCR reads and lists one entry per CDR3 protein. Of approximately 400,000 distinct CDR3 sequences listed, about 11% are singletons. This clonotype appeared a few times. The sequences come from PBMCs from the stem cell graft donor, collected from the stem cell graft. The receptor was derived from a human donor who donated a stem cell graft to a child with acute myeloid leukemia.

In nucleotides, the CDR3 is TGTGCCAGCAGCCAAGGGACAACTGGCACAGATACGCAGTATTTT. Its translation: CASSQGTTGTDTQYF. This chain connects TRBV5-6 to TRBJ2-3, with D possibly TRBD1 on 6 matching bases. CDR1 is SGHDT and CDR2 is YYEEEE in the germline V gene. With 4 bases removed from V and 1 base from J, the gap between germline ends came to 13 bases. The CDR3 has 15 amino acids.